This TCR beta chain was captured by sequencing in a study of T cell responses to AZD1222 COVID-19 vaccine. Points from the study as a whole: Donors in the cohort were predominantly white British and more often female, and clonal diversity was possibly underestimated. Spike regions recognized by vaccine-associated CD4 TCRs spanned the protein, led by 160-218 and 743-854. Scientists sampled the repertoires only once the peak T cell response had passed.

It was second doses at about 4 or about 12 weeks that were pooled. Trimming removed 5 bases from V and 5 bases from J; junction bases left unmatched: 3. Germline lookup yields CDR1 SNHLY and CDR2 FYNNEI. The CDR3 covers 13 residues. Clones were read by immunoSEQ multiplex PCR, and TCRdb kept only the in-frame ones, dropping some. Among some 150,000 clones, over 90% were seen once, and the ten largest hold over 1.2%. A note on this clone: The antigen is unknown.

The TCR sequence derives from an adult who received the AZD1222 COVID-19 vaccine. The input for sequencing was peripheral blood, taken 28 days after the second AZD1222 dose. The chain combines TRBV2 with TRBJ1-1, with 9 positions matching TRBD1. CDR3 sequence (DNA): TGTGCCAGCAGTAACAGGGGGCGGACTGAAGCTTTCTTT. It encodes CASSNRGRTEAFF.